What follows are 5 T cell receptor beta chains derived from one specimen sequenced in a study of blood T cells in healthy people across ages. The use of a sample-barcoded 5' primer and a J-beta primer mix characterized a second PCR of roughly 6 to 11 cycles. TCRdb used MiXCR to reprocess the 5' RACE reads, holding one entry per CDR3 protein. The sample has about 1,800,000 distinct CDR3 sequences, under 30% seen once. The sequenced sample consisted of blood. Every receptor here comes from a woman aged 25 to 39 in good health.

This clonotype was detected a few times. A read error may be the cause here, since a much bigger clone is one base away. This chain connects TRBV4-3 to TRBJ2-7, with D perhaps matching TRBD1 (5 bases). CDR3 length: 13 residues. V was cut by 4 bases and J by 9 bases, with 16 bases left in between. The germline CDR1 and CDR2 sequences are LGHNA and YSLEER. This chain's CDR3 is CASSRGRRDVQYF. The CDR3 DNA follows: TGCGCCAGCAGCCGGGGCCGCAGAGACGTGCAGTACTTC.

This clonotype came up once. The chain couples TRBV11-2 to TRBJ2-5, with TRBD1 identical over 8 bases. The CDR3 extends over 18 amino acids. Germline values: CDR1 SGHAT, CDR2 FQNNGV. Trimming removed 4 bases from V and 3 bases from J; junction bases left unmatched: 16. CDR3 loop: CASSWPRTGKSRKETQYF. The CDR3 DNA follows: TGTGCCAGCAGCTGGCCCCGGACAGGGAAGAGTCGGAAAGAGACCCAGTACTTC.

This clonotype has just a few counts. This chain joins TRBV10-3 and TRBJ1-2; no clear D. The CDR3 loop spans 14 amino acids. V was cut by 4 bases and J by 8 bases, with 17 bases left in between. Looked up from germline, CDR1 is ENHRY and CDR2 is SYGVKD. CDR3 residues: CAISGSGSGMGYTF. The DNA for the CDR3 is TGTGCCATCAGTGGGTCGGGCAGCGGAATGGGCTACACCTTC.

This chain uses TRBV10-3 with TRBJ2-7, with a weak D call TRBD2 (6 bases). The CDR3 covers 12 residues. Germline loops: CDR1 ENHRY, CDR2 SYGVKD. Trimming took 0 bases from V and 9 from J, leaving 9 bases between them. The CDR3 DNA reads TGTGCCATCAGTGAGTCTCCCGGGGGGCAGTACTTC. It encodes CAISESPGGQYF.

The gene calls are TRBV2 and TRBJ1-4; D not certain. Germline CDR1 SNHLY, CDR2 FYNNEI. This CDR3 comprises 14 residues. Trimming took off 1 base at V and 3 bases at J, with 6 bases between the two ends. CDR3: CASSEVLANEKLFF. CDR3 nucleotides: TGTGCCAGCAGTGAAGTTTTGGCTAATGAAAAACTGTTTTTT.